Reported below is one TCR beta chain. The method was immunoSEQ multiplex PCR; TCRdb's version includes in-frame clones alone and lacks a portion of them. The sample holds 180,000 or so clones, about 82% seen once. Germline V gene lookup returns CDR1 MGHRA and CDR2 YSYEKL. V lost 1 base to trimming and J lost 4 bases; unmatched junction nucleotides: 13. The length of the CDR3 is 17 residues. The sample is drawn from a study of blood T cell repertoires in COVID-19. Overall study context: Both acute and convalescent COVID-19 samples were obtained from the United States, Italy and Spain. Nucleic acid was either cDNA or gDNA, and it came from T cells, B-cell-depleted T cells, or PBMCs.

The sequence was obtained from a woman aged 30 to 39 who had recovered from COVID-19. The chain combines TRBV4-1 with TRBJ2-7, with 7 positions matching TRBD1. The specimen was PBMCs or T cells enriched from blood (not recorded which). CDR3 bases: TGCGCCAGCAGCCAAGGAGTTCTGTTTGGGACAGTATACGAGCAGTACTTC. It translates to CASSQGVLFGTVYEQYF.